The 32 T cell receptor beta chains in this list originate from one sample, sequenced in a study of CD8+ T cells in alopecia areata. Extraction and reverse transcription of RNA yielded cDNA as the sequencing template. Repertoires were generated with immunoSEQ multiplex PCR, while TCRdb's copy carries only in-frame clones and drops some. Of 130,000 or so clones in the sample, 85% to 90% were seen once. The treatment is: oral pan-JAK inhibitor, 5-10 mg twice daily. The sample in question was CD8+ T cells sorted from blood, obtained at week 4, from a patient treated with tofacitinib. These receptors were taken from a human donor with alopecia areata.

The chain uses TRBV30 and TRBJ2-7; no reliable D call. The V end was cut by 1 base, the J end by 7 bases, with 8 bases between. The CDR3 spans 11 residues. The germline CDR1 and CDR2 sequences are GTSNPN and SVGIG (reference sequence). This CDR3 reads CAWSETLEQYF. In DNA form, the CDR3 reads TGTGCCTGGAGTGAAACTTTAGAGCAGTACTTC.

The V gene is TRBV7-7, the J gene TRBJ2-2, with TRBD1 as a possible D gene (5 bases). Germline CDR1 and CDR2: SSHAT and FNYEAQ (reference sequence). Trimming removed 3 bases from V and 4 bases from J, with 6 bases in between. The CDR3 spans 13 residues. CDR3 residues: CASSFRVTGELFF. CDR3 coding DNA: TGTGCCAGCAGCTTCAGGGTCACCGGGGAGCTGTTTTTT.

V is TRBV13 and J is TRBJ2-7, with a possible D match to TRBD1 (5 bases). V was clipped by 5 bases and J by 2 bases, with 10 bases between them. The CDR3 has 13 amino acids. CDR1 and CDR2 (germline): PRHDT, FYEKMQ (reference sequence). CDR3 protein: CASSLLGPYEQYF. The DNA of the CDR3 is TGTGCCAGCAGCCTCTTGGGGCCCTACGAGCAGTACTTC.

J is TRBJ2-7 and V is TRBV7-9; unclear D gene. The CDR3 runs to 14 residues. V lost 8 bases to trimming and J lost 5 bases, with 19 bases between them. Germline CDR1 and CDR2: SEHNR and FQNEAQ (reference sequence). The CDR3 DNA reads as TGTGCCAGCTATGCCGGTGTTACTGGAGACGAGCAGTACTTC. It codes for CASYAGVTGDEQYF. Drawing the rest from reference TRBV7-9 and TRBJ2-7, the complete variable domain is DTGVSQNPRHKITKRGQNVTFRCDPISEHNRLYWYRQTLGQGPEFLTYFQNEAQLEKSRLLSDRFSAERPKGSFSTLEIQRTEQGDSAMYLCASYAGVTGDEQYFGPGTRLTVT.

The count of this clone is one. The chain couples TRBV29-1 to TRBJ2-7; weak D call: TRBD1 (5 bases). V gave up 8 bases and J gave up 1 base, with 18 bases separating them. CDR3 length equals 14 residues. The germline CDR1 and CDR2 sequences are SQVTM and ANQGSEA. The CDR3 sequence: CSCIHPRESYEQYF. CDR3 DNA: TGCAGCTGTATACACCCCAGGGAATCCTACGAGCAGTACTTC.

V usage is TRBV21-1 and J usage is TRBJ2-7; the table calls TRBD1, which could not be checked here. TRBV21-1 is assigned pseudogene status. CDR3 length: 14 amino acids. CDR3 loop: CASSGTGQLYEQYF. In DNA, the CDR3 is TGTGCCAGCAGCGGGACGGGACAGCTATACGAGCAGTACTTC.

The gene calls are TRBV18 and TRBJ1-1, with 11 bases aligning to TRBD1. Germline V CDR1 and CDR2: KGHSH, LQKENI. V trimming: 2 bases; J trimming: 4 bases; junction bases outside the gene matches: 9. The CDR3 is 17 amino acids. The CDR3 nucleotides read TGTGCCAGCTCACCAGTCCCGGGACAGGGGGAGGGCACTGAAGCTTTCTTT. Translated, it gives CASSPVPGQGEGTEAFF.

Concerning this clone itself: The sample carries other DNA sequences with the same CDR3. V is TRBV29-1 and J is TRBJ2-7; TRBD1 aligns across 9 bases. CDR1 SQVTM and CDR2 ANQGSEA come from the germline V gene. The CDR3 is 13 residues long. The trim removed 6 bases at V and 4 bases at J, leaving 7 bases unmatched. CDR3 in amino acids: CSVRTGGGYEQYF. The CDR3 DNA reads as TGCAGCGTACGCACAGGGGGCGGGTACGAGCAGTACTTC.

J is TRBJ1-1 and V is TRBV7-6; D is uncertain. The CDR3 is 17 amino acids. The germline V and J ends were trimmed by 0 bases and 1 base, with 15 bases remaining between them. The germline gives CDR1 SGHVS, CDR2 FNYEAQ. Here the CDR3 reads CASSLAPLADGNTEAFF. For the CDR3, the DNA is TGTGCCAGCAGCTTAGCTCCTCTGGCGGACGGGAACACTGAAGCTTTCTTT.

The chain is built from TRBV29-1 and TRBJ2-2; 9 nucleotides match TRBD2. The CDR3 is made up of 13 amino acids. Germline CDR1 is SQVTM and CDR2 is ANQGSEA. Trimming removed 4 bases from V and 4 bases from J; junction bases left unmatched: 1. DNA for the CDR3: TGCAGCGTTGTGCGGGAGGGCACCGGGGAGCTGTTTTTT. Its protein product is CSVVREGTGELFF.

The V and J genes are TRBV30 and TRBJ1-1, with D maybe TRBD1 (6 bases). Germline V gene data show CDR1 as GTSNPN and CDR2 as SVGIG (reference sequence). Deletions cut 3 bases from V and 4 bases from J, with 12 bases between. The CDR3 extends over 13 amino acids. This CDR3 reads CAWSAEQGTEAFF. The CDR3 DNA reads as TGTGCCTGGAGCGCTGAACAGGGCACTGAAGCTTTCTTT.

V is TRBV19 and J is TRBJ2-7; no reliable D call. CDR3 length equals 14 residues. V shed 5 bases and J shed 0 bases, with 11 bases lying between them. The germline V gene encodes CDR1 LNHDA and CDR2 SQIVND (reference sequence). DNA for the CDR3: TGTGCCAGTAGTCCGGCGGTGAGCTCCTACGAGCAGTACTTC. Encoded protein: CASSPAVSSYEQYF.

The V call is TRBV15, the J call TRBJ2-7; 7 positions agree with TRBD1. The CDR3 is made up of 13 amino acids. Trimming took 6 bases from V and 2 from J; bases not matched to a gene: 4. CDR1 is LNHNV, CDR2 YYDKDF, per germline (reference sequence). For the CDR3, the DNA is TGTGCCACCAGTAGAACAGGGGCCTACGAGCAGTACTTC. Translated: CATSRTGAYEQYF.

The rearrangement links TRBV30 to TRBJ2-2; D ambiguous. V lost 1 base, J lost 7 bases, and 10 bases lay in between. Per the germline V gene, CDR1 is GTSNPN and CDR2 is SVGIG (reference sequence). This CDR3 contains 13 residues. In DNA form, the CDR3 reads TGTGCCTGGAGTGGGCAGGACGGCGGGGAGCTGTTTTTT. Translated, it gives CAWSGQDGGELFF.

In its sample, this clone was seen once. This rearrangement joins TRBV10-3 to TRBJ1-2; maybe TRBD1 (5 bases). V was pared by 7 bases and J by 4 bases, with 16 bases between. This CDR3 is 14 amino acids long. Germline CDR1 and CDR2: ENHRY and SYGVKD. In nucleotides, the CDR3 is TGTGCCATCACCGGAGGGGAAACCCTCTATGGCTACACCTTC. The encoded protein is CAITGGETLYGYTF.

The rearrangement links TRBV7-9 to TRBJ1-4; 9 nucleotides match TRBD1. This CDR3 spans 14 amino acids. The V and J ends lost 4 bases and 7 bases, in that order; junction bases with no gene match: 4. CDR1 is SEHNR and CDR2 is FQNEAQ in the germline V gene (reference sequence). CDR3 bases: TGTGCCAGCAGCTCCGCACAGGGGGCTGAAAAACTGTTTTTT. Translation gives CASSSAQGAEKLFF.

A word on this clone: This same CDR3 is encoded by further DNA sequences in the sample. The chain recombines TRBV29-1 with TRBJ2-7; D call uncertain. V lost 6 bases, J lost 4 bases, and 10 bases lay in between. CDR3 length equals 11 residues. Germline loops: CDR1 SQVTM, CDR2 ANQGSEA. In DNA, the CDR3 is TGCAGCGTGCGAACATCATACGAGCAGTACTTC. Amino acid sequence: CSVRTSYEQYF.

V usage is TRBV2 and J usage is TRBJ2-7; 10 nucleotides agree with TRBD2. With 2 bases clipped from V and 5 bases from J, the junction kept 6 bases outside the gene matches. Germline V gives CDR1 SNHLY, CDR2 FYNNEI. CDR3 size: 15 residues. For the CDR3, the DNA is TGTGCCAGCAGTGAAATCCCGGGACTAGCGAACGAGCAGTACTTC. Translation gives CASSEIPGLANEQYF.

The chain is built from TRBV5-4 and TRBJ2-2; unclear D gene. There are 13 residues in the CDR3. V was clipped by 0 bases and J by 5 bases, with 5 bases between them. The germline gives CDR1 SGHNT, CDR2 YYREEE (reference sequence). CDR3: CASSLGETGELFF. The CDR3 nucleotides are TGTGCCAGCAGCTTGGGGGAAACCGGGGAGCTGTTTTTT.

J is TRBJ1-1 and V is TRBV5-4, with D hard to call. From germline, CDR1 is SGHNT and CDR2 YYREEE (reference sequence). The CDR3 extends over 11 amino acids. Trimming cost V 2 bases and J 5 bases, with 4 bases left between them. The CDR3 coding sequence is TGTGCCAGCAGCTTTGGGACTGAAGCTTTCTTT. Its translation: CASSFGTEAFF. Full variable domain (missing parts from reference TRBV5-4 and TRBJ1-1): ETGVTQSPTHLIKTRGQQVTLRCSSQSGHNTVSWYQQALGQGPQFIFQYYREEENGRGNFPPRFSGLQFPNYSSELNVNALELDDSALYLCASSFGTEAFFGQGTRLTVV.

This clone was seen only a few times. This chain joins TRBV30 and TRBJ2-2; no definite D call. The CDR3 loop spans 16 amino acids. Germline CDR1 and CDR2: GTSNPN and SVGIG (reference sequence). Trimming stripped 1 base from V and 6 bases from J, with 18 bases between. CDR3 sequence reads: CAWSGLGRYGSGELFF. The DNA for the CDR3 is TGTGCCTGGAGTGGGCTCGGAAGATACGGGTCCGGGGAGCTGTTTTTT.

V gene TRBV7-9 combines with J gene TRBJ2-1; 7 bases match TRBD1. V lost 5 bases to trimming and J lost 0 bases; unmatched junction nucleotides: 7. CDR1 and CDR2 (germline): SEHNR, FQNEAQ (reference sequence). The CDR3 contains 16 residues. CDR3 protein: CASSPTTGVSYNEQFF. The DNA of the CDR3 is TGTGCCAGCAGCCCTACCACAGGGGTCTCCTACAATGAGCAGTTCTTC.

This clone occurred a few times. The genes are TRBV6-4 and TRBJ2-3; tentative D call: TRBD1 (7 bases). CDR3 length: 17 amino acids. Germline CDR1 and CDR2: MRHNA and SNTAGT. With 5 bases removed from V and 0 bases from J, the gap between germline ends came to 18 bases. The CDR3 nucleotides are TGTGCCAGCAGTTCCTGGGACAGTGGGACTAGCACAGATACGCAGTATTTT. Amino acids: CASSSWDSGTSTDTQYF.

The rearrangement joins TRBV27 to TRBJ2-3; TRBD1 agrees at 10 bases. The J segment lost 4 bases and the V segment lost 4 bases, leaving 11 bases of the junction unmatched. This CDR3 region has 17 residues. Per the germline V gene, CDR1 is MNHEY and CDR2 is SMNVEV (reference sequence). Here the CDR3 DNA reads TGTGCCAGCAGTTCGACAGGGGGCATGAGTGTATCAGATACGCAGTATTTT. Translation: CASSSTGGMSVSDTQYF.

CDR3 DNA: TGCAGCGTTGACAGGGGGGGGAGGGAGACCCAGTACTTC. Translating it yields CSVDRGGRETQYF. The chain combines TRBV29-1 with TRBJ2-5; D tentatively reads TRBD1 or TRBD2 (7 bases each). The V end was cut by 3 bases, the J end by 5 bases, with 13 bases between. In germline, CDR1 is SQVTM, CDR2 ANQGSEA. CDR3 size: 13 residues. Filled out from reference TRBV29-1 and TRBJ2-5, the complete variable domain reads SAVISQKPSRDICQRGTSLTIQCQVDSQVTMMFWYRQQPGQSLTLIATANQGSEATYESGFVIDKFPISRPNLTFSTLTVSNMSPEDSSIYLCSVDRGGRETQYFGPGTRLLVL.

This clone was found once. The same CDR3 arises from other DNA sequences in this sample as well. The CDR3 spells CSVETPSSYNEQFF. The CDR3 bases are TGCAGCGTTGAGACGCCTAGCTCCTACAATGAGCAGTTCTTC. V usage is TRBV29-1 and J usage is TRBJ2-1; no clear D gene. This CDR3 has 14 amino acids. V shed 3 bases and J shed 0 bases, with 9 bases lying between them. The germline V gene encodes CDR1 SQVTM and CDR2 ANQGSEA.

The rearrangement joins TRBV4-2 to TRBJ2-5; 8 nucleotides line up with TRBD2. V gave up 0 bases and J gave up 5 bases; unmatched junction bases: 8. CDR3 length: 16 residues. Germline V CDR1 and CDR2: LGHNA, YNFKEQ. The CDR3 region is CASSQELGLGGETQYF. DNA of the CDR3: TGTGCCAGCAGCCAAGAACTGGGACTAGGGGGGGAGACCCAGTACTTC.

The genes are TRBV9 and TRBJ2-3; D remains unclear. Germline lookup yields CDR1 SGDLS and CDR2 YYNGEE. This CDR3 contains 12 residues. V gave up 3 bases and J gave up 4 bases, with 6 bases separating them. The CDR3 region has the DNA TGTGCCAGCAGCGGGCCGGCAGATACGCAGTATTTT. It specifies CASSGPADTQYF.

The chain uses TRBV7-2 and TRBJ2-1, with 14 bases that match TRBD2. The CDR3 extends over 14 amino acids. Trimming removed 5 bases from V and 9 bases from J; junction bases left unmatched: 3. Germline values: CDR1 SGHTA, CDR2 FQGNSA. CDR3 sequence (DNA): TGTGCCAGCAGCCCGGGACTAGCGGGAGTTGAGCAGTTCTTC. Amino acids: CASSPGLAGVEQFF. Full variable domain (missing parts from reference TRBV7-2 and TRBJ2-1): GAGVSQSPSNKVTEKGKDVELRCDPISGHTALYWYRQSLGQGLEFLIYFQGNSAPDKSGLPSDRFSAERTGGSVSTLTIQRTQQEDSAVYLCASSPGLAGVEQFFGPGTRLTVL.

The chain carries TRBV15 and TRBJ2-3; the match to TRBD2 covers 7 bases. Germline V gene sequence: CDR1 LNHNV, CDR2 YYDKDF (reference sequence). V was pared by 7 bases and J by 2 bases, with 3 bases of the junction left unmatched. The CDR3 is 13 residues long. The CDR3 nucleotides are TGTGCCACCAAGCGGGGTTCCACAGATACGCAGTATTTT. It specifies CATKRGSTDTQYF. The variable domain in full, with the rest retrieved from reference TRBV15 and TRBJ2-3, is DAMVIQNPRYQVTQFGKPVTLSCSQTLNHNVMYWYQQKSSQAPKLLFHYYDKDFNNEADTPDNFQSRRPNTSFCFLDIRSPGLGDTAMYLCATKRGSTDTQYFGPGTRLTVL.

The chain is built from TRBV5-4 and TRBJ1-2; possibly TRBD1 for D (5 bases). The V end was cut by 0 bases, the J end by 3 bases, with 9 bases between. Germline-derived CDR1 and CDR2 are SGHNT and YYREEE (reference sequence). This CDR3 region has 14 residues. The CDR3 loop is CASSLGSGYYGYTF. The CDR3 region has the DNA TGTGCCAGCAGCTTGGGATCAGGGTACTATGGCTACACCTTC.

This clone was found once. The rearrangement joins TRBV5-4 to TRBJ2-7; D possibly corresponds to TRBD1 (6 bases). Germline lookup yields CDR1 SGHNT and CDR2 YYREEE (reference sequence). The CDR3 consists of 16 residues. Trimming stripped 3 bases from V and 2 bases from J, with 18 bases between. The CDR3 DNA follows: TGTGCCAGCAGCTCCCCCTCAGGGGTTAAAACCTACGAGCAGTACTTC. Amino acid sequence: CASSSPSGVKTYEQYF.